A single sample is the source of the 9 T cell receptor beta chains below, sequenced in a study of cytotoxic CD8 clonotypes in ibrutinib-treated CLL. The method was immunoSEQ multiplex PCR; TCRdb's version includes in-frame clones alone and lacks a portion of them. Of roughly 13,000 clones listed, roughly 76% were seen once; the top ten hold roughly 5.9%. Sequences were derived from PBMCs, sampled before ibrutinib treatment. The receptors derive from a human donor with chronic lymphocytic leukemia.

This chain joins TRBV4-2 and TRBJ1-1; maybe TRBD1 (6 bases). The CDR3 is 17 amino acids. Germline V lookup: CDR1 LGHNA, CDR2 YNFKEQ. The ends were cut back, 4 bases at V and 11 bases at J, with 29 bases in the middle. CDR3 sequence (DNA): TGTGCCAGCAGCCCGCCCCAAGGGCCGGGGGCGGTACGTGGGGCTTTCTTT. As protein: CASSPPQGPGAVRGAFF.

The gene calls are TRBV28 and TRBJ2-7, with TRBD2 identical over 7 bases. V shed 2 bases and J 7 bases; nucleotides not matched to a gene: 14. This CDR3 is 16 amino acids long. Germline-derived CDR1 and CDR2 are MDHEN and SYDVKM. For the CDR3, the DNA is TGTGCCAGCAGTTTACACAATGGGGGAGGGCCTCGGGAGCAGTACTTC. It specifies CASSLHNGGGPREQYF.

This clone is categorized as medium-sized. This chain links TRBV13 with TRBJ2-6; D is undetermined. The V gene lost 6 bases and the J gene lost 0 bases, with 3 bases spanning the gap. The CDR3 has 13 amino acids. The germline CDR1 and CDR2 sequences are PRHDT and FYEKMQ (reference sequence). CDR3 nucleotide sequence: TGTGCCAGCAGGTACTCTGGGGCCAACGTCCTGACTTTC. Residues: CASRYSGANVLTF.

This chain uses TRBV18 with TRBJ2-1; no clear D gene. Germline CDR1 KGHSH, CDR2 LQKENI. This CDR3 spans 16 amino acids. The V gene lost 1 base and the J gene lost 2 bases, with 12 bases spanning the gap. CDR3 sequence reads: CASSPQAIRAYNEQFF. The CDR3, as DNA: TGTGCCAGCTCACCACAGGCCATACGAGCCTACAATGAGCAGTTCTTC.

The chain carries TRBV15 and TRBJ2-5; no clear D gene. This CDR3 region has 12 residues. In germline, CDR1 is LNHNV, CDR2 YYDKDF (reference sequence). V dropped 8 bases and J dropped 6 bases, with 13 bases sitting between them. CDR3 in amino acids: CATGQDQQTQYF. CDR3 sequence (DNA): TGTGCCACCGGGCAGGACCAGCAGACCCAGTACTTC.

The V gene is TRBV7-2, the J gene TRBJ1-5; 12 bases map to TRBD1. With V trimmed by 7 bases and J by 7 bases, 8 bases remained unmatched. CDR1 SGHTA and CDR2 FQGNSA come from the germline V gene. The CDR3 covers 15 residues. The CDR3 DNA follows: TGTGCCAGCACCCCGGGACAGGGGGCTTGGCAGCCCCAGCATTTT. It codes for CASTPGQGAWQPQHF. Using reference TRBV7-2 and TRBJ1-5 for the parts outside the CDR3, the full variable domain is GAGVSQSPSNKVTEKGKDVELRCDPISGHTALYWYRQSLGQGLEFLIYFQGNSAPDKSGLPSDRFSAERTGGSVSTLTIQRTQQEDSAVYLCASTPGQGAWQPQHFGDGTRLSIL.

V usage is TRBV5-1 and J usage is TRBJ2-5; TRBD1 matches at 8 bases. The length of the CDR3 is 15 residues. Trimming removed 4 bases from V and 5 bases from J; junction bases left unmatched: 10. Germline assignment: CDR1 SGHRS and CDR2 YFSETQ. The CDR3 protein is CASSNGQGEGETQYF. CDR3 coding DNA: TGCGCCAGCAGCAACGGACAGGGCGAGGGGGAGACCCAGTACTTC.

V gene TRBV18 combines with J gene TRBJ2-3; TRBD2 agrees at 12 bases. CDR1 is KGHSH and CDR2 is LQKENI in the germline V gene. The length of the CDR3 is 16 residues. J was trimmed by 2 bases and V by 2 bases; bases with no gene match: 2. CDR3 region: CASSPTSGGITDTQYF. In nucleotides, the CDR3 is TGTGCCAGCTCACCAACTAGCGGGGGGATCACAGATACGCAGTATTTT.

The J gene is TRBJ2-1, the V gene TRBV5-4, with D unresolved. This CDR3 has 11 amino acids. Trimming took off 3 bases at V and 9 bases at J, with 7 bases between the two ends. CDR1 SGHNT and CDR2 YYREEE come from the germline V gene (reference sequence). The CDR3 spells CASSYSGEQFF. In nucleotides, the CDR3 is TGTGCCAGCAGCTACTCGGGTGAGCAGTTCTTC.